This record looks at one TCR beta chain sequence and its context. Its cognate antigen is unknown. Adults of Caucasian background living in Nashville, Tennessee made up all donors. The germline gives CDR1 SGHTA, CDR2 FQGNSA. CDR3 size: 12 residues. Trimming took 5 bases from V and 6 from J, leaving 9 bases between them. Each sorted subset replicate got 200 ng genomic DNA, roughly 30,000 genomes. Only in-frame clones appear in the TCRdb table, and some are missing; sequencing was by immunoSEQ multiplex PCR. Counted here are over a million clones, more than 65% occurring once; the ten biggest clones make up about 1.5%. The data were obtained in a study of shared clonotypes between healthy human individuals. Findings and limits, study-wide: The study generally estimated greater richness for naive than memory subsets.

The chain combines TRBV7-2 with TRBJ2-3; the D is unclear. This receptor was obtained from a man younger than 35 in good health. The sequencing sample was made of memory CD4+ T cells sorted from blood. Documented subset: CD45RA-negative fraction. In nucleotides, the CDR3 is TGTGCCAGCAGCAGGACCGGGGATACGCAGTATTTT. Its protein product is CASSRTGDTQYF.